This T cell receptor beta chain was captured by sequencing in a study of persistence of HIV-infected CD4 T cells. Study in general: Donors were ART-treated; their CMV- and Gag-responding CD4+ T cells were isolated. Study-wide results and limits: CMV- and Gag-responding cells had lower TCRbeta richness than CD3/CD28-responding cells. Antigen-responding cells were enriched for degenerate expanded CDR3beta sequences.

The libraries were made with immunoSEQ version 4 in survey mode. TCRdb's table, derived via immunoSEQ multiplex PCR, lists solely in-frame clones and lacks some. This table holds 50,000 or so clones, about 80% found once. The stimulus was lysate of CMV-infected fibroblasts, about 10 ug/mL. CD40L-negative CD69-negative CD45RO-high memory CD4+ T cells were sorted as populations depleted of antigen-responding cells. Germline V gene lookup returns CDR1 KGHDR and CDR2 SFDVKD. The V gene lost 7 bases and the J gene lost 8 bases, with 14 bases spanning the gap. The CDR3 is 13 amino acids. About this clone: The target antigen is unknown.

The chain combines TRBV24-1 with TRBJ2-1; tentative D call: TRBD1 (5 bases). The sample consisted of CD4+ T cells sorted from PBMCs after approximately 19-hour stimulation, taken from a patient who received antiretroviral therapy. The receptor's source is an adult man with HIV who was CMV-seropositive. CDR3 DNA: TGTGCCACCAGGCAGGGCGATGGCTATGAGCAGTTCTTC. Translation: CATRQGDGYEQFF.